These 26 T cell receptor beta chains came from one sample sequenced in a study of blood T cells in healthy people across ages. A second roughly 6 to 12 cycle PCR used barcoded and J-beta primers. TCRdb processed the 5' RACE reads anew with MiXCR; each CDR3 protein has one entry. Among about 1.4 million distinct CDR3 sequences listed, approximately 59% were seen once. Sequenced material: blood. These receptors originate from a man aged 18 to 30 in good health.

This clonotype has a handful of counts. V is TRBV18 and J is TRBJ2-1; TRBD2 agrees at 11 bases. This CDR3 region has 23 residues. The trim removed 2 bases at V and 1 base at J, leaving 22 bases unmatched. Germline CDR1 reads KGHSH; CDR2 reads LQKENI. The CDR3 loop reads CASSPVVGSGRAEGGRSYNEQFF. CDR3 nucleotide sequence: TGTGCCAGCTCACCAGTGGTGGGTAGCGGGAGGGCCGAAGGAGGACGATCCTACAATGAGCAGTTCTTC.

The chain couples TRBV29-1 to TRBJ1-1; D ambiguous. Germline CDR1 reads SQVTM; CDR2 reads ANQGSEA. CDR3 length: 12 residues. V lost 4 bases and J 5 bases, leaving 11 bases between the germline ends. The CDR3 region is CSVGGLLTEAFF. CDR3 DNA sequence: TGCAGCGTTGGGGGTCTGTTGACTGAAGCTTTCTTT.

The chain combines TRBV27 with TRBJ2-3; 7 nucleotides align to TRBD2. The germline CDR1 and CDR2 sequences are MNHEY and SMNVEV (reference sequence). V was clipped by 6 bases and J by 10 bases; unmatched bases: 4. This CDR3 spans 11 amino acids. The CDR3 DNA sequence: TGTGCCAGCAGCCAAGGACTAGCGCAGTATTTT. Encoded protein: CASSQGLAQYF.

This chain joins TRBV28 and TRBJ2-7; D possibly corresponds to TRBD2 (6 bases). This CDR3 region has 16 residues. Germline V gene data show CDR1 as MDHEN and CDR2 as SYDVKM. The V gene lost 2 bases and the J gene lost 7 bases, with 21 bases spanning the gap. The CDR3 DNA sequence: TGTGCCAGCAGTTTAGGGACTCTCTCCTCCTACAATGAGCAGTACTTC. It encodes CASSLGTLSSYNEQYF. The full variable domain, with the rest looked up from reference TRBV28 and TRBJ2-7, is DVKVTQSSRYLVKRTGEKVFLECVQDMDHENMFWYRQDPGLGLRLIYFSYDVKMKEKGDIPEGYSVSREKKERFSLILESASTNQTSMYLCASSLGTLSSYNEQYFGPGTRLTVT.

The sample holds a few counts of this clonotype. V and J are TRBV12-3 or TRBV12-4 and TRBJ2-2; D not certain. This CDR3 has 15 residues. V was trimmed by 1 base and J by 3 bases, leaving 9 bases between them. Written as DNA, the CDR3 is TGTGCCAGCAGTTTAGAGGTAGATTACACCGGGGAGCTGTTTTTT. Amino acids: CASSLEVDYTGELFF.

This chain joins TRBV20-1 and TRBJ2-7, with a tentative D call TRBD1 (5 bases). The germline gives CDR1 DFQATT, CDR2 SNEGSKA (reference sequence). This CDR3 contains 16 residues. The germline V and J ends were trimmed by 3 bases and 2 bases, with 20 bases remaining between them. The CDR3 coding sequence is TGCAGTGCTAGTGCAGTGGGTTCCAGGGCTGCCTACGAGCAGTACTTC. As protein: CSASAVGSRAAYEQYF.

This rearrangement joins TRBV6-5 to TRBJ2-7; 10 bases map to TRBD2. CDR1 MNHEY and CDR2 SVGAGI come from the germline V gene. This CDR3 has 15 amino acids. The J segment lost 4 bases and the V segment lost 5 bases, leaving 8 bases of the junction unmatched. CDR3 in DNA: TGTGCCAGCAGTAATAGCGGGGGGTCTCGGTACGAGCAGTACTTC. It encodes CASSNSGGSRYEQYF.

V is TRBV20-1 and J is TRBJ2-7; the D gene is possibly TRBD2 (5 bases). V was clipped by 3 bases and J by 4 bases, with 13 bases between them. Germline assignment: CDR1 DFQATT and CDR2 SNEGSKA (reference sequence). The CDR3 has 13 residues. The chain's CDR3 is CSARAATGYEQYF. CDR3 sequence (DNA): TGCAGTGCTAGGGCAGCGACGGGGTACGAGCAGTACTTC.

The V gene is TRBV3-1, the J gene TRBJ2-5; TRBD2 matches at 13 bases. The germline CDR1 and CDR2 sequences are LGHDT and YNNKEL (reference sequence). V dropped 3 bases and J dropped 5; count of bases not matched to a gene: 9. This CDR3 is built from 17 residues. CDR3 DNA: TGTGCCAGCAGCCAGGGGACTAGCGGGATTAGGATTGAGACCCAGTACTTC. Protein sequence: CASSQGTSGIRIETQYF.

The chain joins TRBV4-3 to TRBJ1-6, with TRBD1 matching 7 bases. The CDR3 is made up of 14 amino acids. Germline V gene lookup returns CDR1 LGHNA and CDR2 YSLEER. V dropped 4 bases and J dropped 10; count of bases not matched to a gene: 7. The CDR3 DNA reads TGCGCCAGCAGCCTAGACGACAGGGACTCACCCCTCCACTTT. Protein sequence: CASSLDDRDSPLHF.

Only a few counts were recorded for this clonotype. The V gene is TRBV12-3 or TRBV12-4, the J gene TRBJ2-7, with D unclear. The CDR3 consists of 14 residues. The V end lost 6 bases, the J end lost 4 bases, and 16 bases lay between the germline ends. The CDR3 nucleotides are TGTGCCAGCAGCCCCCGCTCAAAACCTTACGAGCAGTACTTC. Protein: CASSPRSKPYEQYF.

On this clonotype: The junction and the germline gene differ at one end; a read error may be behind it. The rearrangement links TRBV2 to TRBJ1-2, with 12 bases fitting TRBD1. The CDR3 contains 17 residues. The germline gives CDR1 SNHLY, CDR2 FYNNEI. The CDR3 reads CAGSPGTGGYPYYGYTF. The CDR3 DNA is TGTGCCGGCAGCCCAGGGACAGGGGGCTATCCCTACTATGGCTACACCTTC. The whole variable domain, remainder taken from reference TRBV2 and TRBJ1-2, is EPEVTQTPSHQVTQMGQEVILRCVPISNHLYFYWYRQILGQKVEFLVSFYNNEISEKSEIFDDQFSVERPDGSNFTLKIRSTKLEDSAMYFCAGSPGTGGYPYYGYTFGSGTRLTVV.

The CDR3 spells CASSQQTQGPGELFF. CDR3 sequence (DNA): TGCGCCAGCAGCCAACAGACCCAAGGCCCCGGGGAGCTGTTTTTT. The chain links TRBV4-3 to TRBJ2-2, with D unresolved. The germline CDR1 and CDR2 sequences are LGHNA and YSLEER. Trimming stripped 2 bases from V and 6 bases from J, with 13 bases between. This CDR3 is built from 15 residues.

V is TRBV12-3 or TRBV12-4 and J is TRBJ2-3; 8 bases match TRBD2. J gave up 1 base and V 4 bases, and 13 bases lay outside the gene matches. The CDR3 loop spans 18 amino acids. The CDR3 nucleotides are TGTGCCAGCAGTTCCGGGGTTAGCGGGGCTCTAGGCACAGATACGCAGTATTTT. This codes for CASSSGVSGALGTDTQYF.

This clonotype was observed a handful of times. This chain uses TRBV5-1 with TRBJ2-7; D unclear. The V end lost 5 bases, the J end lost 6 bases, and 12 bases lay between the germline ends. Germline CDR1 and CDR2: SGHRS and YFSETQ. The CDR3 has 12 amino acids. The CDR3 sequence: CASREIGGEQYF. The CDR3 region has the DNA TGCGCCAGCAGGGAAATAGGCGGCGAGCAGTACTTC.

J is TRBJ2-5 and V is TRBV28, with D unclear. Trimming removed 5 bases from V and 0 bases from J, with 10 bases in between. The CDR3 runs to 14 residues. Germline V gives CDR1 MDHEN, CDR2 SYDVKM. The CDR3 loop is CASSPWMYQETQYF. Here the CDR3 DNA reads TGTGCCAGCAGTCCGTGGATGTACCAAGAGACCCAGTACTTC.

This clonotype was detected only a few times. This chain links TRBV4-1 with TRBJ2-3; 9 bases map to TRBD1. The CDR3 contains 15 residues. The V segment lost 3 bases and the J segment 7 bases; nucleotides outside the gene matches: 8. Germline lookup yields CDR1 MGHRA and CDR2 YSYEKL. The CDR3: CASSQGQGNLNTQYF. CDR3 bases: TGCGCCAGCAGCCAGGGACAGGGTAACCTTAATACGCAGTATTTT.

This clonotype was seen a few times. This chain links TRBV12-3 or TRBV12-4 with TRBJ1-5; TRBD1 matches at 10 bases. This CDR3 spans 14 amino acids. Losses at the gene ends were 5 bases for V and 5 bases for J; bases not matched to a gene: 3. This CDR3 is CASSPDRGHQPQHF. In nucleotides, the CDR3 is TGTGCCAGCAGTCCCGACAGGGGGCATCAGCCCCAGCATTTT.

This clonotype was observed a handful of times. The chain joins TRBV3-1 to TRBJ2-1, with no clear D. The tail of the sequence fits TRBJ2-7 better, so the J call may be wrong. Germline loops: CDR1 LGHDT, CDR2 YNNKEL (reference sequence). The CDR3 loop spans 15 amino acids. CDR3 sequence reads: CASSQSRSTANEQYF. The CDR3 DNA sequence: TGTGCCAGCAGCCAATCCCGGAGCACCGCCAACGAGCAGTACTTC.

CDR3 sequence reads: CASSQDPDWEQYF. The CDR3 DNA reads TGCGCCAGCAGCCAAGACCCAGACTGGGAGCAGTACTTC. V usage is TRBV4-1 and J usage is TRBJ2-5, with D possibly being TRBD2 (5 bases). Trimming stripped 0 bases from V and 11 bases from J, with 13 bases between. Germline loops: CDR1 MGHRA, CDR2 YSYEKL. There are 13 residues in the CDR3.

The V gene is TRBV4-3, the J gene TRBJ2-5; the D is unclear. V was clipped by 1 base and J by 11 bases, with 17 bases between them. Germline V CDR1 and CDR2: LGHNA, YSLEER. The length of the CDR3 is 14 residues. CDR3 nucleotide sequence: TGCGCCAGCAGCCAAGGCCCAACGTCGGATGAGCAGTACTTC. Amino acids: CASSQGPTSDEQYF.

The CDR3 here is CASSLGDRVSNQPQHF. As DNA, the CDR3 is TGTGCCAGCAGTTTAGGGGACAGGGTCAGCAATCAGCCCCAGCATTTT. The V call is TRBV12-3 or TRBV12-4, the J call TRBJ1-5; the match to TRBD1 covers 9 bases. The trim removed 1 base at V and 1 base at J, leaving 2 bases unmatched. The CDR3 loop spans 16 amino acids.

This clonotype was recorded only once. The rearrangement links TRBV6-1 to TRBJ2-7, with D maybe TRBD1 (6 bases). Per germline, CDR1 MNHNS and CDR2 SASEGT. CDR3 length: 12 residues. The ends were cut back, 8 bases at V and 6 bases at J, with 14 bases in the middle. The CDR3 protein is CASRPGDSEQYF. Written as DNA, the CDR3 is TGTGCCAGCCGTCCAGGGGATAGCGAGCAGTACTTC.

Here the CDR3 DNA reads TGTGCTAGTGGTTTGTCGCAGGCGTTCTATGGCTACACCTTC. Translating gives CASGLSQAFYGYTF. This chain connects TRBV12-5 to TRBJ1-2; D remains ambiguous. CDR1 is LGHNT, CDR2 FRNRAP, per germline. Trimming removed 2 bases at V and 4 bases at J, with 11 bases between. The CDR3 extends over 14 amino acids.

This clonotype has just a few counts. V and J are TRBV3-1 and TRBJ2-4, with TRBD1 identical over 10 bases. The trim removed 4 bases at V and 1 base at J, leaving 7 bases unmatched. Germline CDR1 reads LGHDT; CDR2 reads YNNKEL (reference sequence). The CDR3 runs to 17 residues. The CDR3 loop is CASSPPGQGMAKNIQYF. Written as DNA, the CDR3 is TGTGCCAGCAGCCCCCCGGGACAGGGGATGGCCAAAAACATTCAGTACTTC.

V gene TRBV20-1 combines with J gene TRBJ2-3; perhaps TRBD2 as D (7 bases). The V end lost 0 bases, the J end lost 5 bases, and 15 bases lay between the germline ends. The V gene's germline CDR1 is DFQATT and CDR2 SNEGSKA (reference sequence). CDR3 length equals 15 residues. CDR3 nucleotide sequence: TGCAGTGCTAGAGATTTTGTGGGGGGGCAAGATACGCAGTATTTT. Translating gives CSARDFVGGQDTQYF.